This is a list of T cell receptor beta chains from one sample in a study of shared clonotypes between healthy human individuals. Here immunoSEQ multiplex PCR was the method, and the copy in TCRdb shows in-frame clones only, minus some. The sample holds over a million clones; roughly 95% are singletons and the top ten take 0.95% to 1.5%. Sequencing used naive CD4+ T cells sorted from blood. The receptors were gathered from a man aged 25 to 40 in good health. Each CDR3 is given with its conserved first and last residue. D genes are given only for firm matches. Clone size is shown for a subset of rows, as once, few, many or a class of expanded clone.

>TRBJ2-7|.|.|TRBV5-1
TGCGCCAGCAGCTCGGACGGGGTTACCTACGAGCAGTACTTC
CASSSDGVTYEQYF
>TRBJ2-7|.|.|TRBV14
TGTGCCAGCAGCCAAGATTTAACAGGCCCCTACGAGCAGTACTTC
CASSQDLTGPYEQYF
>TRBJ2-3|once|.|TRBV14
TGTGCCAGCAGCCAAGCCTCACGACGGCTATCCACAGATACGCAGTATTTT
CASSQASRRLSTDTQYF
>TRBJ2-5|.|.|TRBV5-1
TGCGCCAGCAAATCGACAAGAGGGGGAGAGACCCAGTACTTC
CASKSTRGGETQYF
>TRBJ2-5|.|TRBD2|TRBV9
TGTGCCAGCAGCCTCGGGACTAGCGGCCAAGAGACCCAGTACTTC
CASSLGTSGQETQYF
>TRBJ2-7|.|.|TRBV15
TGTGCCACCAGCAGAGACCCGACACTTTCCGAGCAGTACTTC
CATSRDPTLSEQYF
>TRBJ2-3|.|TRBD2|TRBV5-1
TGCGCCAGCAGCTTCACTAGCGGGCTCGGGGATACGCAGTATTTT
CASSFTSGLGDTQYF
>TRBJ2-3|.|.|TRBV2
TGTGCCAGCCGGTTCAACACAGATACGCAGTATTTT
CASRFNTDTQYF
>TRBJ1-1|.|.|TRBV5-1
TGCGCCAGCAGCTTTGGACCGGAGAACACTGAAGCTTTCTTT
CASSFGPENTEAFF
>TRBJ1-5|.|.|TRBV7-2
TGTGCCAGCAGCGCCCGCGGCAATCAGCCCCAGCATTTT
CASSARGNQPQHF
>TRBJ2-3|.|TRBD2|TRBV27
TGTGCCAGCAGTTTCGCGGGAGGGCCTCAGACAGATACGCAGTATTTT
CASSFAGGPQTDTQYF
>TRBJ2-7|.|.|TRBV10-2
TGCGCCAGCACCGGGGATATCTCCTACGAGCAGTACTTC
CASTGDISYEQYF
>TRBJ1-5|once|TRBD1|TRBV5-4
TGTGCCAGCAGCTCCGGGACAGCAAGCAATCAGCCCCAGCATTTT
CASSSGTASNQPQHF
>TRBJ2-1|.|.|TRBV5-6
TGTGCCAGCAGCCCTTCCTCAGGGACTCTGAATGAGCAGTTCTTC
CASSPSSGTLNEQFF
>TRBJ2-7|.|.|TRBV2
TGTGCCAGCAGTACTCTTGCAGAGCAGTACTTC
CASSTLAEQYF
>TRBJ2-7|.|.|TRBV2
TGTGCCAGCATGCTTCTCTACGAGCAGTACTTC
CASMLLYEQYF
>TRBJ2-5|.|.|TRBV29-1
TGCAGCGCCTGGACAGAGTACCAAGAGACCCAGTACTTC
CSAWTEYQETQYF
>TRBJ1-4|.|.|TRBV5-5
TGTGCCAGCAGCTTGGCCTGGTCAGGCGTAAAACTGTTTTTT
CASSLAWSGVKLFF
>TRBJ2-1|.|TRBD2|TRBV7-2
TGTGCCAGCAGCTACCTTGGGACTACCCCGTTCTTC
CASSYLGTTPFF